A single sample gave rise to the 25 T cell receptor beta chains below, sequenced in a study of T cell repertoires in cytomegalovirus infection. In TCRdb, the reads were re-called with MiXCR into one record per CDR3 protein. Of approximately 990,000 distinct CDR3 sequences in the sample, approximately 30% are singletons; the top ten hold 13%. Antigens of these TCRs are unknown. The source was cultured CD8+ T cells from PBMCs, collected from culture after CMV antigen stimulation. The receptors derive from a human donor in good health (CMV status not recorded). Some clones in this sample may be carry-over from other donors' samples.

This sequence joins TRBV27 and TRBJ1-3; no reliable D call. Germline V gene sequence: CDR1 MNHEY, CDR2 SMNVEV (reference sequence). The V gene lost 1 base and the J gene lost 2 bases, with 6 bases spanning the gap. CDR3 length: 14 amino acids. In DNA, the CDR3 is TGTGCCAGCAGTTTATATGCTGCTGGAAACACCATATATTTT. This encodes CASSLYAAGNTIYF.

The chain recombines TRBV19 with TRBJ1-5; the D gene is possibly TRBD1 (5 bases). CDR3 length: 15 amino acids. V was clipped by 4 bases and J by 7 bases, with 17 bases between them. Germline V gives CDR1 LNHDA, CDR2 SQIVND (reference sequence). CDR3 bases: TGTGCCAGTAGTAAGTGGGATGACAGAGGCCAGCCCCAGCATTTT. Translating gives CASSKWDDRGQPQHF.

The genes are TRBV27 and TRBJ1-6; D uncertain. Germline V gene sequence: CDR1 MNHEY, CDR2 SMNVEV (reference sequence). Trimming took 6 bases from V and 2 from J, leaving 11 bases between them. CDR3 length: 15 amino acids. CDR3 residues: CASSSLGAYNSPLHF. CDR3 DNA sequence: TGTGCCAGCAGCTCTCTTGGGGCCTATAATTCACCCCTCCACTTT.

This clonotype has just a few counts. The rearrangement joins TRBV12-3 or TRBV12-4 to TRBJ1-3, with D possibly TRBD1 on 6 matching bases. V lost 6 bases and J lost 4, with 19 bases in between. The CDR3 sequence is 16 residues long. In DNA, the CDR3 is TGTGCCAGCAGCTTGACCTTGGACAGCTACGGAAACACCATATATTTT. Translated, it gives CASSLTLDSYGNTIYF.

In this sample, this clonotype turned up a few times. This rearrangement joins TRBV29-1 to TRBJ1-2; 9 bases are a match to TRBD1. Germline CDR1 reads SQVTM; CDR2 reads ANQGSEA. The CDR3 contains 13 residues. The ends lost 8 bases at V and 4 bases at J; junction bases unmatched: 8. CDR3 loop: CSNRGRPRYGYTF. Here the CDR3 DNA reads TGCAGCAACAGGGGGCGACCTCGCTATGGCTACACCTTC.

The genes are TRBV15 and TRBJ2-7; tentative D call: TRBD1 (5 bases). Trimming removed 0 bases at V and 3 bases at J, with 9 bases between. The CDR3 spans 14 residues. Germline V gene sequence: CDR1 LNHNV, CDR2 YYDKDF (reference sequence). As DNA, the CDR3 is TGTGCCACCAGCAGAGATGCAGGGCACTACGAGCAGTACTTC. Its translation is CATSRDAGHYEQYF.

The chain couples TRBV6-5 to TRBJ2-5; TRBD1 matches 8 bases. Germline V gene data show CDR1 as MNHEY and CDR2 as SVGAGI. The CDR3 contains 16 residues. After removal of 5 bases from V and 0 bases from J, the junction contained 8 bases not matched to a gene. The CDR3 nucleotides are TGTGCCAGCAGTACCCCAGGACAGGGCAACCAAGAGACCCAGTACTTC. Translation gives CASSTPGQGNQETQYF.

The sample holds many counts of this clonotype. The CDR3 reads CASSLWSGSTYNEQFF. The CDR3 DNA reads TGTGCCAGCAGCTTATGGAGCGGGAGCACCTACAATGAGCAGTTCTTC. The chain is built from TRBV7-8 and TRBJ2-1, with 8 bases matching TRBD2. The trim removed 2 bases at V and 2 bases at J, leaving 5 bases unmatched. This CDR3 is 16 amino acids long. Germline V CDR1 and CDR2: SGHVS, FQNEAQ. Looking up the rest from reference TRBV7-8 and TRBJ2-1 gives the full variable domain: GAGVSQSPRYKVAKRGQDVALRCDPISGHVSLFWYQQALGQGPEFLTYFQNEAQLDKSGLPSDRFFAERPEGSVSTLKIQRTQQEDSAVYLCASSLWSGSTYNEQFFGPGTRLTVL.

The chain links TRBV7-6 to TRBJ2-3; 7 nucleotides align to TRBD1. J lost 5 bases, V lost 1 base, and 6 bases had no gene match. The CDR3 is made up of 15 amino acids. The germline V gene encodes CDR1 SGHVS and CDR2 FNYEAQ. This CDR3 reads CASSLVGGLVDTQYF. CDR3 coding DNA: TGTGCCAGCAGCTTAGTAGGGGGCCTAGTAGATACGCAGTATTTT. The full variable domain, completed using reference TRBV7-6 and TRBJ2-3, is GAGVSQSPRYKVTKRGQDVALRCDPISGHVSLYWYRQALGQGPEFLTYFNYEAQQDKSGLPNDRFSAERPEGSISTLTIQRTEQRDSAMYRCASSLVGGLVDTQYFGPGTRLTVL.

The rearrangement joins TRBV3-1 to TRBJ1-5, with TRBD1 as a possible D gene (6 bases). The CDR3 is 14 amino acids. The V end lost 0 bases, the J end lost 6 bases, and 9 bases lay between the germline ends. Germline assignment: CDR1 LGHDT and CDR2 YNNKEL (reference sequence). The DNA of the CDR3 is TGTGCCAGCAGCCAAGACGGGGGGCGTCAGCCCCAGCATTTT. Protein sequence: CASSQDGGRQPQHF. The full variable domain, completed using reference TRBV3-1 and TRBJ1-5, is DTAVSQTPKYLVTQMGNDKSIKCEQNLGHDTMYWYKQDSKKFLKIMFSYNNKELIINETVPNRFSPKSPDKAHLNLHINSLELGDSAVYFCASSQDGGRQPQHFGDGTRLSIL.

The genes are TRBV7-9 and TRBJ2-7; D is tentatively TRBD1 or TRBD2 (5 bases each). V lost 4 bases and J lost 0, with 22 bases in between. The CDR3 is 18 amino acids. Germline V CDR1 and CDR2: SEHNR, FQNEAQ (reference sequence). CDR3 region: CASSSYSTMGRFSYEQYF. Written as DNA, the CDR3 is TGTGCCAGCAGCTCGTACTCGACGATGGGACGGTTCTCCTACGAGCAGTACTTC.

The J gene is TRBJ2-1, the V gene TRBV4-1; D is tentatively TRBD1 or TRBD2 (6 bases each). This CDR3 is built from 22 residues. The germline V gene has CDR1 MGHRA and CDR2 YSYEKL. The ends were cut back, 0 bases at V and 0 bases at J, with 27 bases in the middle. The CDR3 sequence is CASSQDPLLVGGYFSSYNEQFF. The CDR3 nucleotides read TGCGCCAGCAGCCAAGATCCCTTACTAGTGGGGGGCTATTTTAGCTCCTACAATGAGCAGTTCTTC.

CDR3 DNA sequence: TGCAGCGTCGGGACAAATATATACAATGAGCAGTTCTTC. Translation: CSVGTNIYNEQFF. The chain has TRBV29-1 and TRBJ2-1; the D gene is possibly TRBD1 (6 bases). CDR3 size: 13 residues. Germline V gene data show CDR1 as SQVTM and CDR2 as ANQGSEA. Deletions cut 6 bases from V and 4 bases from J, with 13 bases between.

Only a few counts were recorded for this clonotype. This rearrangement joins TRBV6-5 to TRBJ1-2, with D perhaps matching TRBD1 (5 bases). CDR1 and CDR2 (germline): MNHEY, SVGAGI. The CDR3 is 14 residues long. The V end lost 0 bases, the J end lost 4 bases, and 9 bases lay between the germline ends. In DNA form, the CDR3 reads TGTGCCAGCAGTTACTCGGGGGGTAGCTATGGCTACACCTTC. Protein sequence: CASSYSGGSYGYTF.

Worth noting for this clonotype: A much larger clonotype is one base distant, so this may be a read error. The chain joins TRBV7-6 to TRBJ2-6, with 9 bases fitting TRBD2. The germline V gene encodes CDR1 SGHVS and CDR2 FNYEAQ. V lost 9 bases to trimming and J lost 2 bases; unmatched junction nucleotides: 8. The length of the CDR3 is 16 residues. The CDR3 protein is CARSSSGGTGANVLTF. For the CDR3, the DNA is TGTGCCAGAAGCAGTAGCGGGGGCACTGGGGCCAACGTCCTGACTTTC.

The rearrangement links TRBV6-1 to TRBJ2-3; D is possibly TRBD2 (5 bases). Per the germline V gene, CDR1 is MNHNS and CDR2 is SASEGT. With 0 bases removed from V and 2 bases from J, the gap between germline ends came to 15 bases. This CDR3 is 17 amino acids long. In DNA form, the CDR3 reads TGTGCCAGCAGTGAAGCGGTCGGGGTCTTGGTCACAGATACGCAGTATTTT. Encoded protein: CASSEAVGVLVTDTQYF.

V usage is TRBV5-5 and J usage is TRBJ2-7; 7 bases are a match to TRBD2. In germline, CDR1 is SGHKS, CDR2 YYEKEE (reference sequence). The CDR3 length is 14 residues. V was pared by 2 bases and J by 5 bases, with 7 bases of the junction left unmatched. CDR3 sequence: CASSFVTAGDEQYF. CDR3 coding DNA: TGTGCCAGCAGCTTTGTCACGGCGGGAGACGAGCAGTACTTC.

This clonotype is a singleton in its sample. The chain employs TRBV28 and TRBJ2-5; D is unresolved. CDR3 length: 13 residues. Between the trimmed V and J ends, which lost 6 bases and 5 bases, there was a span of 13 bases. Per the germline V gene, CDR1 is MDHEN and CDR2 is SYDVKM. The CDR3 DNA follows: TGTGCCAGCAGCGCCGGAGCCGTCGAGACCCAGTACTTC. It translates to CASSAGAVETQYF.

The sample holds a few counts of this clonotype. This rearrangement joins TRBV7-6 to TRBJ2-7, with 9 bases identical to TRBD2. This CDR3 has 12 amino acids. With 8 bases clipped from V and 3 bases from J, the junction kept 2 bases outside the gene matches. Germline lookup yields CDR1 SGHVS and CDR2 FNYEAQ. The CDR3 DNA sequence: TGTGCCAGCGCTAGCGGGATCTACGAGCAGTACTTC. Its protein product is CASASGIYEQYF. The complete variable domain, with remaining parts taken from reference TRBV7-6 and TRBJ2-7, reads GAGVSQSPRYKVTKRGQDVALRCDPISGHVSLYWYRQALGQGPEFLTYFNYEAQQDKSGLPNDRFSAERPEGSISTLTIQRTEQRDSAMYRCASASGIYEQYFGPGTRLTVT.

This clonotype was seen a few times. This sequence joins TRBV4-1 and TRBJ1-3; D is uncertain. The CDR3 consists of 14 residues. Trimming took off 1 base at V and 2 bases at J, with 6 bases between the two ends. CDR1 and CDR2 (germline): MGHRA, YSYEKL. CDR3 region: CASSQGGPGNTIYF. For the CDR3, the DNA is TGCGCCAGCAGCCAAGGAGGGCCTGGAAACACCATATATTTT.

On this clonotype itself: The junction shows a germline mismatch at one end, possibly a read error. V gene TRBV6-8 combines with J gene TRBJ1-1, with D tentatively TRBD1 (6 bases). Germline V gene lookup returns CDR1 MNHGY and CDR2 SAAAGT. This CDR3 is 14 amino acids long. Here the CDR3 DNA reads TGTGTCAGCAGTAGACAGGTAGATTTTGCTGAAGCTTTCTTT. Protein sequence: CVSSRQVDFAEAFF.

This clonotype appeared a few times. This CDR3 is CASSWQDFSGQFYEQYF. The CDR3, as DNA: TGTGCCAGCAGCTGGCAGGATTTTTCCGGTCAGTTTTACGAGCAGTACTTC. The V gene is TRBV5-4, the J gene TRBJ2-7; D remains ambiguous. Germline loops: CDR1 SGHNT, CDR2 YYREEE (reference sequence). Trimming pared 3 bases from V and 4 bases from J, leaving 23 bases between. CDR3 length: 17 residues.

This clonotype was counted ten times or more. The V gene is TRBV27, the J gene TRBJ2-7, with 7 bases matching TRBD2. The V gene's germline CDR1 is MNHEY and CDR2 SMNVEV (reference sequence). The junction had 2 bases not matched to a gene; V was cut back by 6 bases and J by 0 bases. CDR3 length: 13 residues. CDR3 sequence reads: CASSSSGSYEQYF. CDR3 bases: TGTGCCAGCAGCTCTAGCGGCTCCTACGAGCAGTACTTC.

For the CDR3, the DNA is TGCGCCAGCAGCCAAGACGGCCGGGACCCCCTTCCGTCTTACAATGAGCAGTTCTTC. Its translation is CASSQDGRDPLPSYNEQFF. The rearrangement links TRBV4-3 to TRBJ2-1; tentatively, D is TRBD1 or TRBD2 (5 bases each). Germline lookup yields CDR1 LGHNA and CDR2 YSLEER. V shed 0 bases and J shed 4 bases, with 22 bases lying between them. This CDR3 spans 19 amino acids.

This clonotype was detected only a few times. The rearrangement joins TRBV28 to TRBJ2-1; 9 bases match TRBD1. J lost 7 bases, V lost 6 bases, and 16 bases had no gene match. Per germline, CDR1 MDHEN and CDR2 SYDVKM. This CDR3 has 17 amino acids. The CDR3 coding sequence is TGTGCCAGCAGGCCCCCGACTGGGACAGGGTTAGGGAATGAGCAGTTCTTC. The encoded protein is CASRPPTGTGLGNEQFF.